This is a list of T cell receptor beta chains from one sample in a study of T cell repertoires in cytomegalovirus infection. Their antigen targets remain unknown. TCRdb re-called the reads through MiXCR, storing one row per CDR3 protein. The table lists fewer than 200,000 distinct CDR3 sequences, about a fifth of them singletons. Sequenced material: CD8+ T cells from cultured PBMCs, taken from culture after CMV antigen stimulation. The source is a human donor in good health (CMV status not recorded). Some clones in this sample may be carry-over from other donors' samples. CDR3s include the opening cysteine and the closing phenylalanine or tryptophan. Fields, in order: J gene, V gene, D gene, clone size, CDR3 DNA, CDR3 protein. The D gene is left open where the match is weak. Clone size appears in some rows only: once, few, many, or a class for an expanded clone.

j_call: TRBJ2-7; v_call: TRBV7-2; d_call: TRBD1; clone_size: -; cdr3_nt: TGTGCCAGCAGCTCACACTGGACAGGGGGCTACGAGCAGTACTTC; cdr3_aa: CASSSHWTGGYEQYF
j_call: TRBJ2-7; v_call: TRBV7-9; d_call: -; clone_size: -; cdr3_nt: TGTGCCAGCAGCTCCCCTGGGCCCACTTCGAGGGAGCAGTACTTC; cdr3_aa: CASSSPGPTSREQYF
j_call: TRBJ1-1; v_call: TRBV12-3/TRBV12-4; d_call: -; clone_size: many; cdr3_nt: TGTGCCAGCAGTTTAATGAGCGTCGGGGGGCAAGCTTTCTTT; cdr3_aa: CASSLMSVGGQAFF
j_call: TRBJ1-4; v_call: TRBV19; d_call: -; clone_size: -; cdr3_nt: TGTGCCAGTAGTATAGCCCCATGGACTATGGATGAAAAACTGTTTTTT; cdr3_aa: CASSIAPWTMDEKLFF
j_call: TRBJ2-3; v_call: TRBV7-9; d_call: TRBD2; clone_size: -; cdr3_nt: TGTGCCAGCAGCCCCCGTAATAGCGGGGGGTCAGATACGCAGTATTTT; cdr3_aa: CASSPRNSGGSDTQYF
j_call: TRBJ1-2; v_call: TRBV4-1; d_call: TRBD1; clone_size: -; cdr3_nt: TGCGCCAGCAGCCAACCCCATACACCAGGACAGGGGGATGGCTACACCTTC; cdr3_aa: CASSQPHTPGQGDGYTF
j_call: TRBJ2-7; v_call: TRBV7-6; d_call: -; clone_size: few; cdr3_nt: TGTGCCAGCAGCTTCGCCCAGGGCTACTACGAGCAGTACTTC; cdr3_aa: CASSFAQGYYEQYF
j_call: TRBJ2-7; v_call: TRBV28; d_call: -; clone_size: few; cdr3_nt: TGTGCCAGCACCCCCTGGGGCGGTTCTATGGAGCAGTACTTC; cdr3_aa: CASTPWGGSMEQYF
j_call: TRBJ2-7; v_call: TRBV12-3/TRBV12-4; d_call: TRBD2; clone_size: -; cdr3_nt: TGTGCCAGCAGTTTCCCGGGACTAGTCTTCGCCGAGCAGTACTTC; cdr3_aa: CASSFPGLVFAEQYF
j_call: TRBJ1-2; v_call: TRBV11-2; d_call: TRBD1; clone_size: few; cdr3_nt: TGTGCCAGCAGTCTTCTCACAGGGGGGATGGAAGGCTACACCTTC; cdr3_aa: CASSLLTGGMEGYTF
j_call: TRBJ2-7; v_call: TRBV6-2/TRBV6-3; d_call: -; clone_size: -; cdr3_nt: TGTGCCAGCAGCGGGGTGTCCTCCCTGTCCAGGGCCTACGAGCAGTACTTC; cdr3_aa: CASSGVSSLSRAYEQYF
j_call: TRBJ1-1; v_call: TRBV9; d_call: TRBD1; clone_size: few; cdr3_nt: TGTGCCAGCAGCGGCGGACAGGGAATGACTATTACCACTGAAGCTTTCTTT; cdr3_aa: CASSGGQGMTITTEAFF
j_call: TRBJ1-2; v_call: TRBV4-1; d_call: -; clone_size: -; cdr3_nt: TGTGCCAGCAGCCAAGTACAGGACGTCAACTATGGCTACACCTTC; cdr3_aa: CASSQVQDVNYGYTF
j_call: TRBJ1-5; v_call: TRBV12-3/TRBV12-4; d_call: -; clone_size: -; cdr3_nt: TGTGCCAGCAGTTTATCGTGGCATCAGCCCCAGCATTTT; cdr3_aa: CASSLSWHQPQHF
j_call: TRBJ2-7; v_call: TRBV6-8; d_call: -; clone_size: -; cdr3_nt: TGTGCCAGCAGTTACGCTCGGGAGCAGTACTTC; cdr3_aa: CASSYAREQYF
j_call: TRBJ1-5; v_call: TRBV7-6; d_call: TRBD1; clone_size: -; cdr3_nt: TGTGCCAGCAGCCCCGGACAGGGGGATCAGCCCCAGCATTTT; cdr3_aa: CASSPGQGDQPQHF
j_call: TRBJ1-1; v_call: TRBV18; d_call: -; clone_size: -; cdr3_nt: TGTGCCAGCTCACTCCCGGACGGGGTGATTGCTTTCTTT; cdr3_aa: CASSLPDGVIAFF
j_call: TRBJ2-3; v_call: TRBV7-6; d_call: -; clone_size: -; cdr3_nt: TGTGCCAGCAGCCTGCGGCGGGTGGACCCCACAGAGGATACGCAGTATTTT; cdr3_aa: CASSLRRVDPTEDTQYF
j_call: TRBJ1-1; v_call: TRBV7-9; d_call: -; clone_size: few; cdr3_nt: TGTGCCAGCAGCTTAGCGAGGATTAACACTGAAGCTTTCTTT; cdr3_aa: CASSLARINTEAFF
j_call: TRBJ2-3; v_call: TRBV7-9; d_call: TRBD1; clone_size: -; cdr3_nt: TGTGCCAGCAGCCCCCGGGACAGCTACACAGATACGCAGTATTTT; cdr3_aa: CASSPRDSYTDTQYF
j_call: TRBJ2-3; v_call: TRBV15; d_call: TRBD2; clone_size: -; cdr3_nt: TGTGCCACCAGCAGAGTGACTAGCGGGGGGGCCGTTGTAGATACGCAGTATTTT; cdr3_aa: CATSRVTSGGAVVDTQYF
j_call: TRBJ1-1; v_call: TRBV7-3; d_call: -; clone_size: -; cdr3_nt: TGTGCCAGCAGCGCGCCGAACACTGAAGCTTTCTTT; cdr3_aa: CASSAPNTEAFF
j_call: TRBJ2-3; v_call: TRBV7-6; d_call: -; clone_size: few; cdr3_nt: TGTGCCAGCAGCTCAGAAAGATCGCGCTCGAGCACAGATACGCAGTATTTT; cdr3_aa: CASSSERSRSSTDTQYF
j_call: TRBJ2-7; v_call: TRBV11-2; d_call: -; clone_size: few; cdr3_nt: TGTGCCAGCAGCTTCCCTACACGGCGAGGGTCCTACGAGCAGTACTTC; cdr3_aa: CASSFPTRRGSYEQYF
j_call: TRBJ1-1; v_call: TRBV2; d_call: -; clone_size: -; cdr3_nt: TGTGCCAGCATTATCCAGAGGGACGCCCTACAGAACACTGAAGCTTTCTTT; cdr3_aa: CASIIQRDALQNTEAFF
j_call: TRBJ2-2; v_call: TRBV7-9; d_call: -; clone_size: few; cdr3_nt: TGTGCCAGCAGCTTAGAAGAGGTAGGGGACAACACCGGGGAGCTGTTTTTT; cdr3_aa: CASSLEEVGDNTGELFF
j_call: TRBJ2-7; v_call: TRBV28; d_call: TRBD2; clone_size: medium-sized; cdr3_nt: TGTGCCAGCAGTTACCGGGGGGAGTTCTACGAGCAGTACTTC; cdr3_aa: CASSYRGEFYEQYF
j_call: TRBJ2-1; v_call: TRBV7-9; d_call: TRBD2; clone_size: many; cdr3_nt: TGTGCCAGCAGCTTCGGACTAGTCCACAATGAGCAGTTCTTC; cdr3_aa: CASSFGLVHNEQFF
j_call: TRBJ2-7; v_call: TRBV27; d_call: TRBD1; clone_size: few; cdr3_nt: TGTGCCCGCCGTCCGAGCATAGGGGACAGAGATTACGAGCAGTACTTC; cdr3_aa: CARRPSIGDRDYEQYF
j_call: TRBJ1-2; v_call: TRBV7-6; d_call: TRBD1; clone_size: few; cdr3_nt: TGTGCCAGCAGCTTAGCGTCATGGCAGGGGGCAAGTGGCTACACCTTC; cdr3_aa: CASSLASWQGASGYTF
j_call: TRBJ1-1; v_call: TRBV10-3; d_call: TRBD1; clone_size: few; cdr3_nt: TGTGCCATCAGTTTAGGACAGGGGAGGAACACTGAAGCTTTCTTT; cdr3_aa: CAISLGQGRNTEAFF
j_call: TRBJ1-6; v_call: TRBV11-1; d_call: -; clone_size: -; cdr3_nt: TGTGCCAGCAGCCCCCCGGGAGCCAATTCACCCCTCCACTTT; cdr3_aa: CASSPPGANSPLHF
j_call: TRBJ2-3; v_call: TRBV13; d_call: TRBD2; clone_size: -; cdr3_nt: TGTGCCAGCAGCCTTTGGACTAGCGGGGGTTTGGATACGCAGTATTTT; cdr3_aa: CASSLWTSGGLDTQYF
j_call: TRBJ2-7; v_call: TRBV7-2; d_call: -; clone_size: many; cdr3_nt: TGTGCCAGCAGCTTATTACAGGCCGAGCAGTACTTC; cdr3_aa: CASSLLQAEQYF
j_call: TRBJ2-3; v_call: TRBV7-6; d_call: TRBD1; clone_size: few; cdr3_nt: TGTGCCAGCAGCTGGGACAGGGGGCGCAGAGGCACAGATACGCAGTATTTT; cdr3_aa: CASSWDRGRRGTDTQYF
j_call: TRBJ1-1; v_call: TRBV12-3/TRBV12-4; d_call: -; clone_size: few; cdr3_nt: TGTGCCAGCAGTTTTATAACGGGTCATAATACTGAAGCTTTCTTT; cdr3_aa: CASSFITGHNTEAFF
j_call: TRBJ1-1; v_call: TRBV6-6; d_call: -; clone_size: -; cdr3_nt: TGTGCCAGCAGTTCCTATAACACTGAAGCTTTCTTT; cdr3_aa: CASSSYNTEAFF
j_call: TRBJ2-3; v_call: TRBV6-6; d_call: -; clone_size: -; cdr3_nt: TGTGCCAGCAGCCCCGGGGAGGTTACAAGCACAGATACGCAGTATTTT; cdr3_aa: CASSPGEVTSTDTQYF
j_call: TRBJ2-7; v_call: TRBV5-4; d_call: TRBD1; clone_size: few; cdr3_nt: TGTGCCAGCATGGGACAGTCACACTACGAGCAGTACTTC; cdr3_aa: CASMGQSHYEQYF
j_call: TRBJ1-5; v_call: TRBV27; d_call: -; clone_size: -; cdr3_nt: TGTGCCAGCAGTTTATCTCGCGACGGTAGCAATCAGCCCCAGCATTTT; cdr3_aa: CASSLSRDGSNQPQHF
j_call: TRBJ2-1; v_call: TRBV7-6; d_call: -; clone_size: once; cdr3_nt: TGTGCCAGCAGCTTAGGACTCTACTACAATGAGCAGTTCTTC; cdr3_aa: CASSLGLYYNEQFF
j_call: TRBJ2-3; v_call: TRBV20-1; d_call: TRBD2; clone_size: -; cdr3_nt: TGCAGTGGAATTGGGACTAGCGGCACAGATACGCAGTATTTT; cdr3_aa: CSGIGTSGTDTQYF
j_call: TRBJ2-7; v_call: TRBV12-3/TRBV12-4; d_call: -; clone_size: -; cdr3_nt: TGTGCCAGCAGTTCCGACAACGCCTACGAGCAGTACTTC; cdr3_aa: CASSSDNAYEQYF
j_call: TRBJ1-5; v_call: TRBV20-1; d_call: -; clone_size: -; cdr3_nt: TGCAGTGCGGAAAGGGAGGGTCGCAATCAGCCCCAGCATTTT; cdr3_aa: CSAEREGRNQPQHF
j_call: TRBJ1-1; v_call: TRBV6-2/TRBV6-3; d_call: -; clone_size: -; cdr3_nt: TGTGCCAGCAGTTACATCCCGGAAGAAGCTTTCTTT; cdr3_aa: CASSYIPEEAFF
j_call: TRBJ2-1; v_call: TRBV29-1; d_call: TRBD1; clone_size: -; cdr3_nt: TGCAGCGTTGGGACAGGGCAAGGACGTGAGCAGTTCTTC; cdr3_aa: CSVGTGQGREQFF
j_call: TRBJ1-1; v_call: TRBV28; d_call: -; clone_size: -; cdr3_nt: TGTGCCAGCAGCTTAGCCGGAGCGGGGAACACTGAAGCTTTCTTT; cdr3_aa: CASSLAGAGNTEAFF
j_call: TRBJ1-2; v_call: TRBV29-1; d_call: TRBD1; clone_size: few; cdr3_nt: TGCAGCGCCGCGACAGGGGGCGACTATGGCTACACCTTC; cdr3_aa: CSAATGGDYGYTF
j_call: TRBJ2-5; v_call: TRBV7-9; d_call: -; clone_size: few; cdr3_nt: TGTGCCAGCAGCTCCATAGCCACCGGGACAAAAGAGACCCAGTACTTC; cdr3_aa: CASSSIATGTKETQYF
j_call: TRBJ2-3; v_call: TRBV27; d_call: -; clone_size: -; cdr3_nt: TGTGCCAGCACCGGCAAGGATACGCAGTATTTT; cdr3_aa: CASTGKDTQYF